This T cell receptor beta chain came from a study of response to subunit inactivated influenza vaccine. This clonotype was seen a handful of times. The antigen remains unidentified. The junction and the germline gene differ at one end; a read error may be behind it. Germline V gene data show CDR1 as LGHNA and CDR2 as YSLEER. The CDR3 has 13 amino acids. Findings of the study overall: T cells newly recruited by each seasonal influenza vaccination are few, the authors suggested.

Using its own MiXCR run on the RT-PCR reads, TCRdb lists one record per CDR3 protein. The table includes about 480,000 distinct CDR3 sequences, 13% detected once. The gene calls are TRBV4-3 and TRBJ2-1; 10 nucleotides match TRBD2. The material was PBMCs from blood, obtained roughly 46 days after vaccination. The receptor's source is a man aged 45-65 years who received an inactivated influenza vaccine. This CDR3 reads CASSREPGLAPTF. Here the CDR3 DNA reads TGCGCCAGCAGCCGAGAACCGGGACTAGCGCCAACATTC.